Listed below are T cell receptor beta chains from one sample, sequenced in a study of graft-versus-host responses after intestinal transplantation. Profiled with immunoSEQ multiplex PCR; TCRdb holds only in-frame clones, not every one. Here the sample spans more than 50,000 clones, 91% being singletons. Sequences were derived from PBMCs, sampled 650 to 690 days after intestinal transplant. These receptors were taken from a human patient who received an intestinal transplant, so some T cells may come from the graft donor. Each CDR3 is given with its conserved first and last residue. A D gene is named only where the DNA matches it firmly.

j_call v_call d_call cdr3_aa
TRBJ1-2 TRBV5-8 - CASSLRLPGGGYTF
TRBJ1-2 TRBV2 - CASSPSGGRGYTF
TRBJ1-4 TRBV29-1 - CSVVGEGGEKLFF
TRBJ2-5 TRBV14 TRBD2 CASSPLTSGITGETQYF
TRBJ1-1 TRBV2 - CARETGASSAFF
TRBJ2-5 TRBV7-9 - CASSFPQLETQYF
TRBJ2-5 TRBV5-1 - CASSSQETQYF
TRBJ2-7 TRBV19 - CATKENYEQYF
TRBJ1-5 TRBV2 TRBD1 CASLRDRYSNQPQHF
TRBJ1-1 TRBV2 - CASSALRTLPRFRTEAFF
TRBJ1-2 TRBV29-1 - CSVEDRAGYGYTF
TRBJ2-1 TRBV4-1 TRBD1 CASSRGQGSYNEQFF
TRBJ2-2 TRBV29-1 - CSVEVFGGNTGELFF
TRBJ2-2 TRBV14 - CASSGGLARTWELFF
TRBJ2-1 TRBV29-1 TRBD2 CSVGTLAGGTNEQFF
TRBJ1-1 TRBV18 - CASSPNRDSEAFF
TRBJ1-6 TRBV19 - CASSKGQARAGNSPLHF
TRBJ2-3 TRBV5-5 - CASSLVWRGTDTQYF
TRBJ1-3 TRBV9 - CASTRGGAGNTIYF
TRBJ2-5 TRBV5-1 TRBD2 CASSLDGGEAGETQYF
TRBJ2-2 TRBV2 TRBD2 CASLGTSGVNTGELFF
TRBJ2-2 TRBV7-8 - CASTRRGGVNTGELFF